This record looks at one T cell receptor beta chain sequence and its context. Unique molecular identifiers were used to barcode this TCRbeta library. MiXCR, applied by TCRdb to the PCR reads, yields one record per CDR3 protein. This table has 500,000 or so distinct CDR3 sequences, 30% to 35% appearing once. The ends lost 6 bases at V and 2 bases at J; junction bases unmatched: 9. Germline loops: CDR1 SQVTM, CDR2 ANQGSEA. This CDR3 spans 15 amino acids. This record comes from a study of T-cell reconstitution after alpha-beta-depleted transplantation in children. This TCR was sampled from a human donor who donated a stem cell graft to a child with aplastic anemia. The source material was PBMCs from the stem cell graft donor, sampled from the stem cell graft. The rearrangement uses TRBV29-1 and TRBJ2-1; 8 bases match TRBD2. CDR3 nucleotide sequence: TGCAGCGTCGGGGGTCTAGCGGGCGCCTACAATGAGCAGTTCTTC. The encoded protein is CSVGGLAGAYNEQFF.